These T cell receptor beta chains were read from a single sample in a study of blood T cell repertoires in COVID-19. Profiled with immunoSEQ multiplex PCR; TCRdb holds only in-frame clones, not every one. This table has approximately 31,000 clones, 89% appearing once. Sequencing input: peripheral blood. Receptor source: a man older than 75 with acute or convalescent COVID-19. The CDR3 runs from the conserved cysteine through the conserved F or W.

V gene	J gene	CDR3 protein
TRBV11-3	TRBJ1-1	CASSPGGMNTEAFF
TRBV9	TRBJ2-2	CASSVGGTAGNTGELFF
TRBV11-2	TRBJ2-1	CASSLAIGGGPTSYNEQFF
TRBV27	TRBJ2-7	CASSLPGLAGGPGMKPYEQYF
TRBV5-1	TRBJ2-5	CASSFLTSGPQETQYF
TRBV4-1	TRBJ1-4	CASSQAGQRNEKLFF
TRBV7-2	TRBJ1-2	CASSLVLGDYGYTF
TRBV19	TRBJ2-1	CASSIGSPNEQFF
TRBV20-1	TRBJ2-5	CSATRETQYF
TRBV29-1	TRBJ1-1	CSVVGELSRGTEAFF
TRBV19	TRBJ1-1	CASLDRNTEAFF
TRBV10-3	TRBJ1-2	CAISEPGQPSAMYGYTF
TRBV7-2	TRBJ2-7	CASSLGRGNTYEQYF
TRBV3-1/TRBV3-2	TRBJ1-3	CASSQDATVGDTIYF
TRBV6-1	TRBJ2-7	CASSEGQGVIYEQYF
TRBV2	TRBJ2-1	CASSGGLSYNEQFF
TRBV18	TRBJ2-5	CASSPPGTRQETQYF
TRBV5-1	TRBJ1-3	CASSSDSSGNTIYF
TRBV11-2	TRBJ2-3	CASSSTSGPDTQYF
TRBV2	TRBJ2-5	CASSWTRSQETQYF
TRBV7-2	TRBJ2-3	CASNRDYQDTQYF
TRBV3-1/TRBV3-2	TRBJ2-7	CASSQGTGGIMNEQYF
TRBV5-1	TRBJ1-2	CASSLVGEDGYTF
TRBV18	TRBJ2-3	CASSIGTSGNTDTQYF
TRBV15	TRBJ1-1	CATSRDVRLNTEAFF
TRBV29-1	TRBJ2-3	CSVKFQDTQYF
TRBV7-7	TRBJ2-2	CASSPIASGGTGELFF
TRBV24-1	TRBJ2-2	CATSDGVASGGNTGELFF
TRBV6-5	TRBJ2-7	CASSPRTGEYEQYF
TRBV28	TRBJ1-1	CASSTGQKNTEAFF
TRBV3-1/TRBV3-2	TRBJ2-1	CASSQNRDSNEQFF
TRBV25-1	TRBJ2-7	CASSAPGGSREQYF
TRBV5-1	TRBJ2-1	CASTLAGGNEQFF
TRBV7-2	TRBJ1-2	CASSLNGEERYTF
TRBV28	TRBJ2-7	CASSFLGGRRSNEQYF
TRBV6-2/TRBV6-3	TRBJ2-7	CASSSRDYSSYEQYF
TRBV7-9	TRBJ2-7	CASRRDSAYYEQYF
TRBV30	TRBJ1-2	CAYSTGAYGYTF
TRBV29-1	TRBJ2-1	CSVVKGVDEQFF
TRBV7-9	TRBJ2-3	CASSLATSGRFADTQYF
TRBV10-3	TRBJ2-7	CAIRAQGAVREQYF
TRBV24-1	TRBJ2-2	CATSDTPRGGDTGELFF